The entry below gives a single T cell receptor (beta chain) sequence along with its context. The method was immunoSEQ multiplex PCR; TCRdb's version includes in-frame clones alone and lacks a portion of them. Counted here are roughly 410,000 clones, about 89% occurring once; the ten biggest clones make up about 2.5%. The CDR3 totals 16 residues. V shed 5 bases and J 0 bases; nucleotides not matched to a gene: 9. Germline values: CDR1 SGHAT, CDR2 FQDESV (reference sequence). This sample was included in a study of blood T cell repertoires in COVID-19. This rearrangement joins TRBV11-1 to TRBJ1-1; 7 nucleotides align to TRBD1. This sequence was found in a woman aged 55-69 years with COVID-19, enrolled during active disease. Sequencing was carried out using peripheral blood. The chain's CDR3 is CASSLTTGKLNTEAFF. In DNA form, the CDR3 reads TGTGCCAGCAGCCTCACGACAGGGAAACTGAACACTGAAGCTTTCTTT.